A selection of T cell receptor beta chains follows, all from one sample in a study of cytomegalovirus exposure and HLA in healthy donors. The repertoire was sequenced with immunoSEQ multiplex PCR; TCRdb's copy has only in-frame clones and lacks some. The table has around 200,000 clones, 82% seen once. Source material: PBMCs. The source of these receptors is a man aged 40-49 years in good health and CMV-seropositive. Each CDR3 is given with its conserved first and last residue. A D gene is named only where the DNA matches it firmly. Only some rows state a clone size, as once, few, many or a class for expanded clones.

15	NA	TRBV9	TRBD2	TRBJ2-7	CASSEGGRDLYEQYF	TGTGCCAGCAGCGAGGGAGGGAGAGATCTCTACGAGCAGTACTTC
15	NA	TRBV6-6	TRBD1	TRBJ1-2	CASRLAQTGNGGYTF	TGTGCCAGCAGACTTGCACAGACAGGGAATGGTGGCTACACCTTC
16	NA	TRBV6-5	NA	TRBJ2-1	CASSYKTGSSYNEQFF	TGTGCCAGCAGTTATAAAACAGGGAGCTCCTACAATGAGCAGTTCTTC
13	NA	TRBV7-3	NA	TRBJ1-1	CASSLGGSTEAFF	TGTGCCAGCAGCTTGGGGGGGAGCACTGAAGCTTTCTTT
14	NA	TRBV5-1	NA	TRBJ2-7	CASSFGGQPYEQYF	TGCGCCAGCAGCTTCGGGGGACAGCCTTACGAGCAGTACTTC
15	NA	TRBV10-2	TRBD2	TRBJ2-1	CASSQTSGSYNEQFF	TGCGCCAGCAGCCAGACTAGCGGGAGTTACAATGAGCAGTTCTTC
14	NA	TRBV27	TRBD2	TRBJ2-1	CASSPRTSPYEQFF	TGTGCCAGCAGTCCCAGGACTAGCCCGTATGAGCAGTTCTTC
14	NA	TRBV5-1	NA	TRBJ1-5	CASSADTPDQPQHF	TGCGCCAGCAGCGCGGACACACCCGATCAGCCCCAGCATTTT
16	once	TRBV7-9	NA	TRBJ2-7	CASSLEPPRQIYEQYF	TGTGCCAGCAGCTTAGAACCCCCCCGACAGATCTACGAGCAGTACTTC
14	NA	TRBV5-8	NA	TRBJ2-2	CASSLDFNTGELFF	TGTGCCAGCAGCTTGGACTTTAACACCGGGGAGCTGTTTTTT
14	NA	TRBV6-6	TRBD2	TRBJ2-1	CASSPSGTYNEQFF	TGTGCCAGCAGCCCCAGCGGGACCTACAATGAGCAGTTCTTC
13	few	TRBV10-3	TRBD1	TRBJ1-1	CAIWPGQGREAFF	TGTGCCATCTGGCCGGGACAGGGACGTGAAGCTTTCTTT
15	NA	TRBV5-8	NA	TRBJ1-5	CASSRGAISNQPQHF	TGTGCCAGCAGCCGGGGGGCCATCAGCAATCAGCCCCAGCATTTT